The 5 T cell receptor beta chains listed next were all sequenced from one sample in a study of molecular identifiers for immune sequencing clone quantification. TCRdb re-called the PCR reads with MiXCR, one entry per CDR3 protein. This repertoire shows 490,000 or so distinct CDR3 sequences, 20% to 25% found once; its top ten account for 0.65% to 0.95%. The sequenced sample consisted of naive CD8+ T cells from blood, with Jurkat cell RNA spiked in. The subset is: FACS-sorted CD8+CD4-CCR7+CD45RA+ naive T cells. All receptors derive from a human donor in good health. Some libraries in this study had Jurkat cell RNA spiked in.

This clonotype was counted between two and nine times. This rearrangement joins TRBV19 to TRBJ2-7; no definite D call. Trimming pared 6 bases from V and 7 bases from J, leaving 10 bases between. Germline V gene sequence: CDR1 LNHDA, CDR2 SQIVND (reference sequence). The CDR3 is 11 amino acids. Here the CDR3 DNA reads TGTGCCAGTAGGGCAGCCGATGAGCAGTACTTC. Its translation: CASRAADEQYF.

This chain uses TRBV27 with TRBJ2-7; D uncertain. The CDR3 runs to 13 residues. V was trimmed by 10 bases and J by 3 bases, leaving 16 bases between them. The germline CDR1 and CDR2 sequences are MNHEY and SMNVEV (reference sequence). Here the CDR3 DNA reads TGTGCCACCAGCCGGTCCGCGTTCTACGAGCAGTACTTC. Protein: CATSRSAFYEQYF.

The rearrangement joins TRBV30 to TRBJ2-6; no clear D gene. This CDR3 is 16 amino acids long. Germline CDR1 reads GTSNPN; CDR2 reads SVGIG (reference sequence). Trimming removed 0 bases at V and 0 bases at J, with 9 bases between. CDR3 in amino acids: CAWSVHQLSGANVLTF. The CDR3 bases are TGTGCCTGGAGTGTACATCAGCTCTCTGGGGCCAACGTCCTGACTTTC.

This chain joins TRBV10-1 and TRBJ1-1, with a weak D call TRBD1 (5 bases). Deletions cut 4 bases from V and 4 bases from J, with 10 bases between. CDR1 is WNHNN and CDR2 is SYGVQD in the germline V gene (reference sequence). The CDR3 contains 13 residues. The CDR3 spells CASSGGAITEAFF. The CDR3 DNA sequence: TGCGCCAGCAGTGGAGGGGCTATCACTGAAGCTTTCTTT.

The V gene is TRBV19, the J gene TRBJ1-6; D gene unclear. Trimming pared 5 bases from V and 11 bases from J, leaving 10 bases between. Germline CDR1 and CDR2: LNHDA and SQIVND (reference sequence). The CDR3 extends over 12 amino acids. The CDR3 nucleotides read TGTGCCAGTAGTCCGAGCGGTGCACCCCTCCACTTT. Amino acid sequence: CASSPSGAPLHF.